The source of this T cell receptor beta chain is a study of blood T cell repertoires in COVID-19. The CDR3 contains 13 residues. Germline V CDR1 and CDR2: KGHDR, SFDVKD. Unmatched junction bases numbered 2, after V lost 9 bases and J lost 5 bases. TCRdb's table, derived via immunoSEQ multiplex PCR, lists solely in-frame clones and lacks some. The table includes 100,000 to 150,000 clones, roughly 89% detected once. This receptor was identified in a woman in her twenties or thirties who had recovered from COVID-19. This sequence joins TRBV24-1 and TRBJ1-6; 8 bases line up with TRBD1. Input material: PBMCs or T cells enriched from blood (not recorded which). The DNA of the CDR3 is TGTGCCACCTCAGGGGGCCATAATTCACCCCTCCACTTT. Amino acid sequence: CATSGGHNSPLHF.